The clone carrying this T cell receptor beta chain has a single count. The source of the sample is a study of blood T cell repertoires in COVID-19. A case of COVID-19 had been met by exposed participants within 2 weeks before study entry. Sequenced by immunoSEQ multiplex PCR; TCRdb stores in-frame clones only, minus some. The table records about 150,000 clones, 80% to 85% of them present only once. V lost 7 bases to trimming and J lost 5 bases, with 12 bases between them. From germline, CDR1 is KGHDR and CDR2 SFDVKD. CDR3 length: 13 amino acids. The chain carries TRBV24-1 and TRBJ2-3; the D is unclear. This clonotype originated in a woman between 50 and 59 years old who had been exposed to COVID-19. Material for sequencing was PBMCs or T cells enriched from blood (not recorded which). The DNA of the CDR3 is TGTGCCACCAGCGAAAGCGCCGAAGATACGCAGTATTTT. Amino acid sequence: CATSESAEDTQYF.